This TCR beta chain was captured in a study of regulatory T cells in long-lasting Graves disease. This clonotype was seen many times. Relying on iRepertoire HTBI primers and Arm-PCR of CDR3 regions, the team built TCR beta libraries. From the multiplex PCR reads, TCRdb called clonotypes with MiXCR, one entry per CDR3 protein. This sample has roughly 530,000 distinct CDR3 sequences, with about 16% found just once. Germline values: CDR1 LGHNT, CDR2 FRNRAP. The CDR3 totals 17 residues. Trimming took off 5 bases at V and 3 bases at J, with 19 bases between the two ends. The time point was: newly diagnosed GD, antithyroid drugs for less than 3 months. Construction of the TCR library relied on RNA isolated from PBMCs. These same data were also listed under a study on T cells in Graves' hyperthyroidism and ophthalmopathy. That source adds: TCR CDR3 regions were first amplified by RT-PCR with HTBI primers.

The chain joins TRBV12-5 to TRBJ2-2, with unresolved D. The material sequenced was peripheral blood mononuclear cells (PBMCs), taken at new diagnosis, from a patient treated with antithyroid drugs. The TCR originated in a woman aged 40 to 65 with Graves disease. The CDR3 is CASGIPSRTDYTGELFF. The DNA for the CDR3 is TGTGCTAGTGGTATCCCTTCCAGGACGGATTACACCGGGGAGCTGTTTTTT.